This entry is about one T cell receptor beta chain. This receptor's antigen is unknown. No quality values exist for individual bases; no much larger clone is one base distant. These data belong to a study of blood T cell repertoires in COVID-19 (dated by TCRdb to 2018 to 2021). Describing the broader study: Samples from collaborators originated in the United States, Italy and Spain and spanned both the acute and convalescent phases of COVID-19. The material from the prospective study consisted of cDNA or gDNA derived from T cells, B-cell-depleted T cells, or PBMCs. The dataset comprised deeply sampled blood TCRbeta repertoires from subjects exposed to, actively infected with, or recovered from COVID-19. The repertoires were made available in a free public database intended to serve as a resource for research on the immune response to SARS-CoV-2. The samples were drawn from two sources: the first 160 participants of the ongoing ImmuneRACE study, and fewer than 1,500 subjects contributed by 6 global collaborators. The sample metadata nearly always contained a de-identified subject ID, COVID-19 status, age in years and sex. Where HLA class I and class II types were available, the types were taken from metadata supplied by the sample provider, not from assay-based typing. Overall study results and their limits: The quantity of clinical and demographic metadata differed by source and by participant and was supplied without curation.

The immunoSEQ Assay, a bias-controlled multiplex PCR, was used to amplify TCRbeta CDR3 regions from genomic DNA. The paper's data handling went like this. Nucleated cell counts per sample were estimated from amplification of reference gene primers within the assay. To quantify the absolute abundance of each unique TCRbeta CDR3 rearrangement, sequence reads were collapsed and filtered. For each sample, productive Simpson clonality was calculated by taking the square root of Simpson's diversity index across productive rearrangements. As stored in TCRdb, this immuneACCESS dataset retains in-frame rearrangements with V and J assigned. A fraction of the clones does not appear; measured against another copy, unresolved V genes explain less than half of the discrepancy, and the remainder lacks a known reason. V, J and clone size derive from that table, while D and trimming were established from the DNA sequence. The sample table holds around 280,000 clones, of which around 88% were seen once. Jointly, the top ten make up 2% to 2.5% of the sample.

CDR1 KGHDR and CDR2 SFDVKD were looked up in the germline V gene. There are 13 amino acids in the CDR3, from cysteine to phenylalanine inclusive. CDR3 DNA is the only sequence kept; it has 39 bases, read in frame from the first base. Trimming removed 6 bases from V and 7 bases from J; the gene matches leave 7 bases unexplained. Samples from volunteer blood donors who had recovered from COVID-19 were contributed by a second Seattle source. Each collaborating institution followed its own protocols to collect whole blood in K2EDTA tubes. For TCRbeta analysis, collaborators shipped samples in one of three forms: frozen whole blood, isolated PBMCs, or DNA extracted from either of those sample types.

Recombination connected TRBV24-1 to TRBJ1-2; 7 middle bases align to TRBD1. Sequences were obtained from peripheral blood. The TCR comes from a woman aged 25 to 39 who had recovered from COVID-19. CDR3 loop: CATSRGQAAGYTF. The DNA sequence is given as TGTGCCACCAGTCGCGGACAGGCGGCTGGCTACACCTTC.